This passage covers 24 T cell receptor beta chains from one sample sequenced in a study of T-cell reconstitution after alpha-beta-depleted transplantation in children. Unique molecular identifiers featured in how the TCRbeta library was prepared. TCRdb re-called the PCR reads through MiXCR, storing one row per CDR3 protein. Seen here are over 550,000 distinct CDR3 sequences, under 12% observed once, and the top ten hold about 4.2%. Here the sequenced sample was PBMCs from the stem cell graft donor, taken from the stem cell graft. The source of these receptors is a human donor who donated a stem cell graft to a child with acute myeloid leukemia.

This clonotype was counted a few times. The rearrangement links TRBV12-3 or TRBV12-4 to TRBJ2-3; D ambiguous. The CDR3 sequence is 15 residues long. Deletions cut 4 bases from V and 2 bases from J, with 13 bases between. The CDR3, as DNA: TGTGCCAGCAGTTCGGACCCGACCAACACAGATACGCAGTATTTT. As protein: CASSSDPTNTDTQYF.

V usage is TRBV7-3 and J usage is TRBJ1-1; no clear D. Germline CDR1 reads SGHTA; CDR2 reads FQGTGA. The CDR3 is 14 amino acids. V was cut by 4 bases and J by 1 base, with 10 bases left in between. Here the CDR3 DNA reads TGTGCCAGCAGCTCAGATCCGGGGAACACTGAAGCTTTCTTT. This gives the protein CASSSDPGNTEAFF.

V and J are TRBV19 and TRBJ2-1; D might be TRBD1 (5 bases). Trimming shortened V by 6 bases and J by 4 bases, and 19 bases separated the two germline ends. The CDR3 has 16 amino acids. Germline V lookup: CDR1 LNHDA, CDR2 SQIVND (reference sequence). This CDR3 reads CASRTPLGAGYNEQFF. Here the CDR3 DNA reads TGTGCCAGTAGGACCCCGCTAGGGGCAGGGTACAATGAGCAGTTCTTC. Supplemented by reference TRBV19 and TRBJ2-1, the full variable domain reads DGGITQSPKYLFRKEGQNVTLSCEQNLNHDAMYWYRQDPGQGLRLIYYSQIVNDFQKGDIAEGYSVSREKKESFPLTVTSAQKNPTAFYLCASRTPLGAGYNEQFFGPGTRLTVL.

The chain is built from TRBV9 and TRBJ2-7; 7 nucleotides agree with TRBD2. Germline V gene lookup returns CDR1 SGDLS and CDR2 YYNGEE. The CDR3 runs 15 residues. J was trimmed by 3 bases and V by 4 bases; bases with no gene match: 10. The CDR3 region is CASSPRSSGGYEQYF. The CDR3 region has the DNA TGTGCCAGCAGCCCCCGTTCCTCGGGAGGCTACGAGCAGTACTTC.

The chain carries TRBV6-1 and TRBJ1-5; D is possibly TRBD1 (6 bases). The CDR3 has 14 amino acids. The V and J ends lost 4 bases and 5 bases respectively, with 12 bases between them. In germline, CDR1 is MNHNS, CDR2 SASEGT. CDR3 nucleotide sequence: TGTGCCAGCAGTGTACAGGGTCTCGATCAGCCCCAGCATTTT. Translating gives CASSVQGLDQPQHF.

A few counts support this clonotype. The chain has TRBV14 and TRBJ2-7; D possibly corresponds to TRBD2 (6 bases). Germline V gives CDR1 SGHDN, CDR2 FVKESK. This CDR3 comprises 15 residues. V lost 2 bases and J lost 6, with 17 bases in between. The CDR3 nucleotides read TGTGCCAGCAGCCAATTCATTAGCGGTGTTGCCGAGCAGTACTTC. Amino acid sequence: CASSQFISGVAEQYF.

This clonotype has a count of ten or more. The rearrangement joins TRBV20-1 to TRBJ2-1; D is unclear. The germline gives CDR1 DFQATT, CDR2 SNEGSKA (reference sequence). This CDR3 region has 12 residues. The V gene lost 6 bases and the J gene lost 8 bases, with 14 bases spanning the gap. The DNA of the CDR3 is TGCAGTGCAAGACCGGACGGGTATGAGCAGTTCTTC. Translating gives CSARPDGYEQFF.

On this clonotype: This may arise from a read error, as a much more abundant clone is one base away. The rearrangement uses TRBV5-1 and TRBJ2-3; TRBD2 matches at 8 bases. Germline loops: CDR1 SGHRS, CDR2 YFSETQ. The CDR3 length is 16 residues. CDR3: CASSLALAVETDTHYF. CDR3 DNA: TGCGCCAGCAGCTTGGCACTAGCGGTGGAAACAGATACGCACTATTTT.

This clonotype was observed a handful of times. V and J are TRBV7-2 and TRBJ2-5; no definite D call. V shed 5 bases and J shed 5 bases, with 18 bases lying between them. CDR1 SGHTA and CDR2 FQGNSA come from the germline V gene. This CDR3 is 15 amino acids long. The CDR3 loop reads CASSQPLSNRETQYF. For the CDR3, the DNA is TGTGCCAGCAGCCAACCCCTCTCGAATAGGGAGACCCAGTACTTC.

The chain has TRBV11-1 and TRBJ1-1; 9 positions agree with TRBD1. The CDR3 is made up of 13 amino acids. Germline V gene data show CDR1 as SGHAT and CDR2 as FQDESV (reference sequence). V trimming: 5 bases; J trimming: 6 bases; junction bases outside the gene matches: 4. The CDR3 bases are TGTGCCAGCAGCCCGGACAGGGGATCTGAAGCTTTCTTT. Residues: CASSPDRGSEAFF. The full variable domain, with the rest looked up from reference TRBV11-1 and TRBJ1-1, is EAEVAQSPRYKITEKSQAVAFWCDPISGHATLYWYRQILGQGPELLVQFQDESVVDDSQLPKDRFSAERLKGVDSTLKIQPAELGDSAMYLCASSPDRGSEAFFGQGTRLTVV.

This clonotype was seen at least ten times. The V gene is TRBV29-1, the J gene TRBJ2-7, with 8 bases fitting TRBD2. CDR1 SQVTM and CDR2 ANQGSEA come from the germline V gene. The CDR3 consists of 15 residues. With 2 bases clipped from V and 5 bases from J, the junction kept 11 bases outside the gene matches. CDR3 DNA sequence: TGCAGCGTTGAATTTCCGGGACTAGGTCGCCACGAGCAGTACTTC. Translating it yields CSVEFPGLGRHEQYF.

The V gene is TRBV7-2, the J gene TRBJ2-2; 8 positions match TRBD1. J gave up 1 base and V 6 bases, and 7 bases lay outside the gene matches. CDR3 length: 16 residues. Germline assignment: CDR1 SGHTA and CDR2 FQGNSA. The CDR3 region is CASSPRQGMNTGELFF. The CDR3 DNA reads as TGTGCCAGCAGTCCTAGACAGGGGATGAACACCGGGGAGCTGTTTTTT. The whole variable domain, filled in from reference TRBV7-2 and TRBJ2-2, reads GAGVSQSPSNKVTEKGKDVELRCDPISGHTALYWYRQSLGQGLEFLIYFQGNSAPDKSGLPSDRFSAERTGGSVSTLTIQRTQQEDSAVYLCASSPRQGMNTGELFFGEGSRLTVL.

The chain links TRBV24-1 to TRBJ2-5; D is undetermined. Trimming removed 3 bases from V and 1 base from J, with 8 bases in between. Germline lookup yields CDR1 KGHDR and CDR2 SFDVKD. The CDR3 has 14 amino acids. CDR3 nucleotides: TGTGCCACCAGTGATCGACGGACCCAAGAGACCCAGTACTTC. Residues: CATSDRRTQETQYF.

This clonotype showed up many times. The chain combines TRBV4-2 with TRBJ1-5, with unresolved D. This CDR3 region has 22 residues. The V gene's germline CDR1 is LGHNA and CDR2 YNFKEQ. V was cut by 0 bases and J by 0 bases, with 27 bases left in between. The CDR3 spells CASSQELGYWSRIEDSNQPQHF. The DNA of the CDR3 is TGTGCCAGCAGCCAAGAGTTGGGATATTGGTCTCGAATCGAGGATAGCAATCAGCCCCAGCATTTT.

Only a few counts were recorded for this clonotype. The CDR3 here is CSAPEDGETQYF. DNA for the CDR3: TGCAGTGCTCCCGAAGACGGGGAGACCCAGTACTTC. The chain couples TRBV20-1 to TRBJ2-5, with no clear D. Germline V gene lookup returns CDR1 DFQATT and CDR2 SNEGSKA (reference sequence). CDR3 length: 12 amino acids. Trimming took 5 bases from V and 5 from J, leaving 12 bases between them.

As concerns this clonotype: Its ends do not fully match the called genes, so a read error is possible. The chain carries TRBV12-3 or TRBV12-4 and TRBJ2-7, with 8 bases matching TRBD1. CDR3 length equals 15 residues. CDR3 coding DNA: TGTGCCGGCAGTCCCTCCGGGACAGGCCGTTACGAGCAGTACTTC. Translated: CAGSPSGTGRYEQYF.

Ten or more counts support this clonotype. The chain has TRBV12-3 or TRBV12-4 and TRBJ2-2; D is possibly TRBD1 or TRBD2 (5 bases each). CDR3 size: 13 residues. V shed 3 bases and J shed 6 bases, with 8 bases lying between them. In DNA form, the CDR3 reads TGTGCCAGCAGTTTGATGGGGGCCGGGGAGCTGTTTTTT. Encoded protein: CASSLMGAGELFF.

This clonotype showed up just a few times. V gene TRBV6-1 combines with J gene TRBJ2-6; TRBD1 matches 7 bases. V gave up 5 bases and J gave up 0 bases; unmatched junction bases: 10. CDR3 length equals 18 residues. CDR1 is MNHNS and CDR2 is SASEGT in the germline V gene. In nucleotides, the CDR3 is TGTGCCAGCAGTAAGGACAGGCGTCCCACCTCTGGGGCCAACGTCCTGACTTTC. Translated, it gives CASSKDRRPTSGANVLTF.

This clonotype was seen only a few times. The chain recombines TRBV5-1 with TRBJ2-7; 10 bases match TRBD2. The CDR3 extends over 15 amino acids. Germline CDR1 is SGHRS and CDR2 is YFSETQ. V lost 3 bases, J lost 6 bases, and 9 bases stayed unmatched. The chain's CDR3 is CASSSDQLAGSEQYF. The CDR3 DNA sequence: TGCGCCAGCAGCTCTGATCAACTAGCGGGAAGCGAGCAGTACTTC.

The chain uses TRBV20-1 and TRBJ2-1, with a possible D match to TRBD2 (5 bases). The germline V gene encodes CDR1 DFQATT and CDR2 SNEGSKA (reference sequence). The CDR3 spans 15 residues. Trimming left V 2 bases short and J 7 bases short, with 18 bases between. CDR3 residues: CSARFKLGVRNEQFF. The CDR3 DNA sequence: TGCAGTGCTAGATTCAAACTAGGAGTTCGGAATGAGCAGTTCTTC.

This clonotype has ten or more counts. The chain carries TRBV6-6 and TRBJ2-7; 7 positions agree with TRBD2. This CDR3 has 16 residues. CDR1 and CDR2 from the germline V gene are MNHNY and SVGAGI (reference sequence). V dropped 6 bases and J dropped 0; count of bases not matched to a gene: 11. CDR3 nucleotides: TGTGCCAGCAGCAAACAAAGCGGGGTTAGCTCCTACGAGCAGTACTTC. Residues: CASSKQSGVSSYEQYF.

At least ten counts were recorded for this clonotype. This rearrangement joins TRBV27 to TRBJ2-7; D gene unclear. The CDR3 sequence is 12 residues long. The germline V gene encodes CDR1 MNHEY and CDR2 SMNVEV (reference sequence). Deletions cut 8 bases from V and 0 bases from J, with 8 bases between. The CDR3 DNA reads as TGTGCCAGCTTCACCTCCTCCTACGAGCAGTACTTC. It is translated as CASFTSSYEQYF.

The chain combines TRBV18 with TRBJ1-4; TRBD1 matches at 11 bases. With V trimmed by 3 bases and J by 8 bases, 8 bases remained unmatched. The germline V gene has CDR1 KGHSH and CDR2 LQKENI. The CDR3 loop spans 16 amino acids. For the CDR3, the DNA is TGTGCCAGCTCACCCTCCGGACAGGGGGCGCGGGAAAAACTGTTTTTT. Amino acids: CASSPSGQGAREKLFF. Using reference TRBV18 and TRBJ1-4 for the parts outside the CDR3, the full variable domain is NAGVMQNPRHLVRRRGQEARLRCSPMKGHSHVYWYRQLPEEGLKFMVYLQKENIIDESGMPKERFSAEFPKEGPSILRIQQVVRGDSAAYFCASSPSGQGAREKLFFGSGTQLSVL.

V usage is TRBV7-9 and J usage is TRBJ2-7, with D possibly being TRBD2 (7 bases). V was shortened by 1 base and J by 2 bases, with 12 bases between the two germline ends. Germline CDR1 is SEHNR and CDR2 is FQNEAQ (reference sequence). The CDR3 has 15 residues. The CDR3 DNA reads TGTGCCAGCAGCTTAGGAACAGGGAGGGCCTACGAGCAGTACTTC. Protein product: CASSLGTGRAYEQYF.